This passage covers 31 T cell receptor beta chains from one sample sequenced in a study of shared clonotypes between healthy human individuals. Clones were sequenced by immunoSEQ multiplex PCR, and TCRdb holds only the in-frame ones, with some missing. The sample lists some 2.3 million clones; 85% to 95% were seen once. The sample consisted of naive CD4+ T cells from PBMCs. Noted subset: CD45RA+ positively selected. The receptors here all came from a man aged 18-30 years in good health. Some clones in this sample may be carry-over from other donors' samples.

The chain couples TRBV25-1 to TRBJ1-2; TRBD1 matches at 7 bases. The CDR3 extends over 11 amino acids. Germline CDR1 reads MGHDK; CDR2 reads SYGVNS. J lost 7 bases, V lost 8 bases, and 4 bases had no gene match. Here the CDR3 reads CASRGTVGYTF. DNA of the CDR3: TGTGCCAGCCGAGGGACAGTTGGCTACACCTTC.

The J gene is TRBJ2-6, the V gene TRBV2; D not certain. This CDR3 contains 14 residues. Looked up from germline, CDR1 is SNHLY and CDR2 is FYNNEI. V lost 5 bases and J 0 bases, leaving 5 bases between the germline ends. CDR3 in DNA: TGTGCCAGCAGTAGTATCTCTGGGGCCAACGTCCTGACTTTC. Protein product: CASSSISGANVLTF.

The CDR3 DNA is TGCAGCGTTGTGAGTAGCGACCCCTACAATGAGCAGTTCTTC. Its protein is CSVVSSDPYNEQFF. This chain joins TRBV29-1 and TRBJ2-1; TRBD2 might be the D (5 bases). V shed 4 bases and J shed 2 bases, with 12 bases lying between them. The CDR3 is 14 amino acids. Germline lookup yields CDR1 SQVTM and CDR2 ANQGSEA.

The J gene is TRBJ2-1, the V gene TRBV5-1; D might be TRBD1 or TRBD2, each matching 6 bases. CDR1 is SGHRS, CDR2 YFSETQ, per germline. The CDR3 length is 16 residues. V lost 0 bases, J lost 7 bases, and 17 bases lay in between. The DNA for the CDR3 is TGCGCCAGCAGCTTGGCCCATACAGGGACTCGGAATGAGCAGTTCTTC. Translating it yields CASSLAHTGTRNEQFF. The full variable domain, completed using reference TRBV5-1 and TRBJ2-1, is KAGVTQTPRYLIKTRGQQVTLSCSPISGHRSVSWYQQTPGQGLQFLFEYFSETQRNKGNFPGRFSGRQFSNSRSEMNVSTLELGDSALYLCASSLAHTGTRNEQFFGPGTRLTVL.

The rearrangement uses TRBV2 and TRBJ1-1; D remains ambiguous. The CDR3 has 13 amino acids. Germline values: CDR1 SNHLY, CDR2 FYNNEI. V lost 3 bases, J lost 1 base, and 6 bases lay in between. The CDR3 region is CASSDEANTEAFF. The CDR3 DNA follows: TGTGCCAGCAGTGATGAGGCGAACACTGAAGCTTTCTTT.

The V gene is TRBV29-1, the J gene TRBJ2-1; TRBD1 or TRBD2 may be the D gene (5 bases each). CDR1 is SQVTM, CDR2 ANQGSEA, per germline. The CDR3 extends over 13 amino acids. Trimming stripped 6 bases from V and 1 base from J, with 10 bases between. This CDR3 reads CSVQGESYNEQFF. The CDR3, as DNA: TGCAGCGTCCAGGGAGAATCCTACAATGAGCAGTTCTTC.

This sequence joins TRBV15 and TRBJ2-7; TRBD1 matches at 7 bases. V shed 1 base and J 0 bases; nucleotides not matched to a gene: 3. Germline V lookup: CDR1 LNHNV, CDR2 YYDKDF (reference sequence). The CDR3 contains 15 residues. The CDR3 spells CATSRARDSSYEQYF. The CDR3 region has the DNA TGTGCCACCAGCAGAGCCCGGGACAGCTCCTACGAGCAGTACTTC.

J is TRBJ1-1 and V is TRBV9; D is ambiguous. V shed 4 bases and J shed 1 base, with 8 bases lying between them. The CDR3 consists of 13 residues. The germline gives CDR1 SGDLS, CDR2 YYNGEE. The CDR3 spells CASSPAPNTEAFF. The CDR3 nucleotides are TGTGCCAGCAGCCCAGCCCCGAACACTGAAGCTTTCTTT.

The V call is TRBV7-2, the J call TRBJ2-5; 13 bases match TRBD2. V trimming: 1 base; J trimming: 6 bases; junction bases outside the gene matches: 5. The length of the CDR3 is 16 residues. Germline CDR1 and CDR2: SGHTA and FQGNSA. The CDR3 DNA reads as TGTGCCAGCAGCTTAGGGACTAGCGGGAGAGGAAAGACCCAGTACTTC. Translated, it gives CASSLGTSGRGKTQYF.

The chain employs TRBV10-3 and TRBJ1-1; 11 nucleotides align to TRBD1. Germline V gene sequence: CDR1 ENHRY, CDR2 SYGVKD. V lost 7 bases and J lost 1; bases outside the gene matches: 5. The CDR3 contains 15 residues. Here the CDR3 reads CAIKGTGGRNTEAFF. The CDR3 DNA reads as TGTGCCATCAAGGGGACAGGGGGTAGGAACACTGAAGCTTTCTTT.

CDR3 nucleotides: TGCGCCAGCAGCCAAGGGGAGAGGCCGGATCAGCCCCAGCATTTT. Residues: CASSQGERPDQPQHF. The rearrangement joins TRBV4-1 to TRBJ1-5; D is unresolved. The V end was cut by 1 base, the J end by 5 bases, with 12 bases between. CDR3 length: 15 amino acids. Per the germline V gene, CDR1 is MGHRA and CDR2 is YSYEKL.

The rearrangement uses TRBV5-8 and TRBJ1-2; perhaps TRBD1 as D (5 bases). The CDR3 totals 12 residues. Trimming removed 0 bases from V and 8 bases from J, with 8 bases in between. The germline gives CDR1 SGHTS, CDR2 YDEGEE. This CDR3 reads CASSLAGTGYTF. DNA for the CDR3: TGTGCCAGCAGCTTGGCAGGGACCGGCTACACCTTC.

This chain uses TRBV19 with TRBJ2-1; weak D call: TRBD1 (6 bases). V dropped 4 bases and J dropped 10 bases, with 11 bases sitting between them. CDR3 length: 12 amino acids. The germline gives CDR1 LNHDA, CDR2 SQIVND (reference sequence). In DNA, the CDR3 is TGTGCCAGTAGTACTGGGACACCAGAGCAGTTCTTC. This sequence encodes CASSTGTPEQFF.

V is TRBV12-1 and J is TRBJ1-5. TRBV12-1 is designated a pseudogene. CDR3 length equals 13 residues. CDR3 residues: CASSPGSNQPQHF. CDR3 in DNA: TGTGCCAGCAGCCCGGGGAGCAATCAGCCCCAGCATTTT.

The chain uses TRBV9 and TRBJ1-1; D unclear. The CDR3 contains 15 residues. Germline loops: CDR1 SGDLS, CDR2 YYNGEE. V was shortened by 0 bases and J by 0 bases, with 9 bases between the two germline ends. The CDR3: CASSVGPTLNTEAFF. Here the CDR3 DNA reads TGTGCCAGCAGCGTAGGGCCAACTCTGAACACTGAAGCTTTCTTT.

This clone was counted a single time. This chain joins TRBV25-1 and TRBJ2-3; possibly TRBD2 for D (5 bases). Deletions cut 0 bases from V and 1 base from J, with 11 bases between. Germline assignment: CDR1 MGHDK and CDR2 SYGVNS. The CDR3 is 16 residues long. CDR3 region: CASSEYKAGRTDTQYF. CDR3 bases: TGTGCCAGCAGTGAATATAAGGCGGGTCGCACAGATACGCAGTATTTT. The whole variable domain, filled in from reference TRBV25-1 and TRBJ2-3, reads EADIYQTPRYLVIGTGKKITLECSQTMGHDKMYWYQQDPGMELHLIHYSYGVNSTEKGDLSSESTVSRIRTEHFPLTLESARPSHTSQYLCASSEYKAGRTDTQYFGPGTRLTVL.

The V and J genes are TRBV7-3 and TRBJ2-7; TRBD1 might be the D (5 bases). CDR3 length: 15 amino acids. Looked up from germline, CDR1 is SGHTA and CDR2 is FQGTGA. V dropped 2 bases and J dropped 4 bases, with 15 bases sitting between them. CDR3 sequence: CASSLDLVPGYEQYF. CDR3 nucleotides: TGTGCCAGCAGCTTAGATCTAGTCCCAGGGTACGAGCAGTACTTC.

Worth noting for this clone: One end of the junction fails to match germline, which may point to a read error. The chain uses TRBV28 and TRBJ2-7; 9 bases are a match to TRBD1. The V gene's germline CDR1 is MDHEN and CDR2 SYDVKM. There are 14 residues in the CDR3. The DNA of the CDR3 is TGTGCCAGCGGTTTAACACAGGGGGCACACGAGCAGTACTTC. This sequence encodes CASGLTQGAHEQYF. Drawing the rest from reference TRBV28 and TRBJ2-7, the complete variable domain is DVKVTQSSRYLVKRTGEKVFLECVQDMDHENMFWYRQDPGLGLRLIYFSYDVKMKEKGDIPEGYSVSREKKERFSLILESASTNQTSMYLCASGLTQGAHEQYFGPGTRLTVT.

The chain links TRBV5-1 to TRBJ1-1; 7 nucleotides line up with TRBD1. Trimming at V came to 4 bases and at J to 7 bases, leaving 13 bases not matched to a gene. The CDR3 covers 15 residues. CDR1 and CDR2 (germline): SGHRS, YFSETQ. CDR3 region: CASSTGTAPGGEAFF. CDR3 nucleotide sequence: TGCGCCAGCAGCACCGGGACAGCTCCAGGGGGTGAAGCTTTCTTT. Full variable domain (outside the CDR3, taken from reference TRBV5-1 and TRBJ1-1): KAGVTQTPRYLIKTRGQQVTLSCSPISGHRSVSWYQQTPGQGLQFLFEYFSETQRNKGNFPGRFSGRQFSNSRSEMNVSTLELGDSALYLCASSTGTAPGGEAFFGQGTRLTVV.

The DNA of the CDR3 is TGTGCCAGCACGCCCTCGGGTTGGGGCACGAGCACAGATACGCAGTATTTT. It specifies CASTPSGWGTSTDTQYF. This chain uses TRBV28 with TRBJ2-3, with a possible D match to TRBD1 (5 bases). Germline values: CDR1 MDHEN, CDR2 SYDVKM. This CDR3 region has 17 residues. V shed 7 bases and J shed 0 bases, with 20 bases lying between them. Full variable domain (outside the CDR3, taken from reference TRBV28 and TRBJ2-3): DVKVTQSSRYLVKRTGEKVFLECVQDMDHENMFWYRQDPGLGLRLIYFSYDVKMKEKGDIPEGYSVSREKKERFSLILESASTNQTSMYLCASTPSGWGTSTDTQYFGPGTRLTVL.

The CDR3 bases are TGTGCCTGGAGTATTAGAAGCTCTGGAAACACCATATATTTT. Translation gives CAWSIRSSGNTIYF. The chain carries TRBV30 and TRBJ1-3, with D hard to call. CDR1 GTSNPN and CDR2 SVGIG come from the germline V gene (reference sequence). V was clipped by 2 bases and J by 0 bases, with 8 bases between them. CDR3 size: 14 residues.

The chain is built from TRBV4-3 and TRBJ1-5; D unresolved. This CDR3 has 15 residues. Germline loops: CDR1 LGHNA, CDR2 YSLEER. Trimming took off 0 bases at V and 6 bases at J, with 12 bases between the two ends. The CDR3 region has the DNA TGCGCCAGCAGCCAAGATTGGGGATTAAGTCAGCCCCAGCATTTT. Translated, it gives CASSQDWGLSQPQHF.

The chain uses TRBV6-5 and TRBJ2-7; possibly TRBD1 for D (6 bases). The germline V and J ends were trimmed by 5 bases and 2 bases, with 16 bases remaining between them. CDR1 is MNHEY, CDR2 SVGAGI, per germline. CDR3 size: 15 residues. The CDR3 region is CASSLTRDKTYEQYF. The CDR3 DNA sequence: TGTGCCAGCAGTCTGACCCGGGACAAAACCTACGAGCAGTACTTC.

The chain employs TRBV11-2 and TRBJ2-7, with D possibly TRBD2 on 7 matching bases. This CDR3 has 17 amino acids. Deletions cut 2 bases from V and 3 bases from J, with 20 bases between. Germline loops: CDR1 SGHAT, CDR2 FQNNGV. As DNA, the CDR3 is TGTGCCAGCAGCTTAAGGGGGTGGTCTAGCGGAAACTACGAGCAGTACTTC. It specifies CASSLRGWSSGNYEQYF.

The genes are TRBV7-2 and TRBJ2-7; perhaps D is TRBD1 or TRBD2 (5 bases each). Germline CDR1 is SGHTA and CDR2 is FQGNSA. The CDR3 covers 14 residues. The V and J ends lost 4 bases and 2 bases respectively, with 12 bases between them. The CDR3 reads CASSSLPGPYEQYF. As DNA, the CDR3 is TGTGCCAGCAGCTCTCTTCCGGGGCCCTACGAGCAGTACTTC. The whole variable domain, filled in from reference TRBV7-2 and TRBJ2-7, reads GAGVSQSPSNKVTEKGKDVELRCDPISGHTALYWYRQSLGQGLEFLIYFQGNSAPDKSGLPSDRFSAERTGGSVSTLTIQRTQQEDSAVYLCASSSLPGPYEQYFGPGTRLTVT.

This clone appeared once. CDR3 nucleotides: TGCGCCAGCAGCTTGAACCCAGGGGACACCGGGGAGCTGTTTTTT. This codes for CASSLNPGDTGELFF. The genes are TRBV5-1 and TRBJ2-2; weak D call: TRBD1 (6 bases). CDR3 size: 15 residues. V dropped 1 base and J dropped 3 bases, with 10 bases sitting between them. Germline loops: CDR1 SGHRS, CDR2 YFSETQ.

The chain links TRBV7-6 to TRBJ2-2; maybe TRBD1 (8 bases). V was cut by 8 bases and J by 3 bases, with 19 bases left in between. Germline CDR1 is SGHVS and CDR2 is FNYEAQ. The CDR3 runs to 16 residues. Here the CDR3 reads CASRDRTGRDTGELFF. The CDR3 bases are TGTGCCAGCCGGGATAGGACAGGGAGGGACACCGGGGAGCTGTTTTTT.

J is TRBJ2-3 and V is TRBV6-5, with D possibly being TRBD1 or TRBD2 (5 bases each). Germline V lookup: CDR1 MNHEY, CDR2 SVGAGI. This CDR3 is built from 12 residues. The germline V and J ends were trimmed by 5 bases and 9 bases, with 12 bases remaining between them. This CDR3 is CASSKRRGTQYF. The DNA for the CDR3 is TGTGCCAGCAGTAAGCGTCGGGGCACGCAGTATTTT.

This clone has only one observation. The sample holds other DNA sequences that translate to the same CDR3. The CDR3: CASSIGLAGGDTQYF. The CDR3 region has the DNA TGCGCCAGCAGCATCGGACTAGCGGGAGGGGATACGCAGTATTTT. The gene calls are TRBV5-1 and TRBJ2-3, with TRBD2 identical over 15 bases. Germline CDR1 reads SGHRS; CDR2 reads YFSETQ. The V and J ends lost 4 bases and 6 bases, in that order; junction bases with no gene match: 3. This CDR3 comprises 15 residues.

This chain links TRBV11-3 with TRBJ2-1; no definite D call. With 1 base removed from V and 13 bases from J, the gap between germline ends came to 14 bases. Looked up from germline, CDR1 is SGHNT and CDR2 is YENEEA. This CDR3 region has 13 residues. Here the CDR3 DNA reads TGTGCCAGCAGCTTAGCGTCTCTCACGCTTCAGTTCTTC. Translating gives CASSLASLTLQFF. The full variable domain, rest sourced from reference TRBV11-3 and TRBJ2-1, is EAGVVQSPRYKIIEKKQPVAFWCNPISGHNTLYWYLQNLGQGPELLIRYENEEAVDDSQLPKDRFSAERLKGVDSTLKIQPAELGDSAVYLCASSLASLTLQFFGPGTRLTVL.

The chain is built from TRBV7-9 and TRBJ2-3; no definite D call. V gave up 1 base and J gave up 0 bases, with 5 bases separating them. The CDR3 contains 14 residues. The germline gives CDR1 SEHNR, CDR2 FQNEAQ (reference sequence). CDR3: CASSLVDSTDTQYF. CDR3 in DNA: TGTGCCAGCAGCTTAGTTGACAGCACAGATACGCAGTATTTT.